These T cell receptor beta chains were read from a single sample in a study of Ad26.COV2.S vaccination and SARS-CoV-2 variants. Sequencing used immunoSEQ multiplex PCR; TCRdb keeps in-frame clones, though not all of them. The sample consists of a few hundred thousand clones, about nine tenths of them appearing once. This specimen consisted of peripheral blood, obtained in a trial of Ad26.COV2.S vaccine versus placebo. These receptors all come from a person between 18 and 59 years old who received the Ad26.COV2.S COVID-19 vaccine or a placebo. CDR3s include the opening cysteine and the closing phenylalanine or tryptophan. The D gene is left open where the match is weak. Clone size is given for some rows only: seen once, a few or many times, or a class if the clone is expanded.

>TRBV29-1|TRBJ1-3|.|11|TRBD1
CSVGDRDTIYF
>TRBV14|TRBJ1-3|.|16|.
CASSPFSGGTGNTIYF
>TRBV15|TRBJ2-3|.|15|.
CATSRGGFSTDTQYF
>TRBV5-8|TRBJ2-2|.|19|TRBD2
CASSPRGGFFSANTGELFF
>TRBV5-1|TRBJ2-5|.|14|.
CASSLGGQRETQYF
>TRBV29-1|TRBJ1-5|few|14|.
CSASGPDSNQPQHF
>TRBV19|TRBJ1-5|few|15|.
CASRMTFGVNQPQHF
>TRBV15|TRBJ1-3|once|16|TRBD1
CATSGIWTGTGNTIYF
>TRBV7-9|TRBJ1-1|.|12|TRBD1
CASSETDRVAFF
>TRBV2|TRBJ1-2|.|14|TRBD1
CASSLGDRGNGYTF
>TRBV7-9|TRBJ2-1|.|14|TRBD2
CASSSGTRNNEQFF
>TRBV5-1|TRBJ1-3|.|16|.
CASSSLLGSSGNTIYF
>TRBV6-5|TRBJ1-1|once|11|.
CASVLNTEAFF
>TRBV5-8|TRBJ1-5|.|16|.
CASSSLRIGDGRPQHF
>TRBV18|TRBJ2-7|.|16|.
CASSPNQGLSSYEQYF
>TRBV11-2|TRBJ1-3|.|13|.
CASSSLSGNTIYF
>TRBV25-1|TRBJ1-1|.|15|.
CASSPSGAGDPEAFF
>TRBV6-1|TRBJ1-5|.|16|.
CASSERDPIRNQPQHF
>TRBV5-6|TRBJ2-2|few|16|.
CASSLAIGQNTGELFF
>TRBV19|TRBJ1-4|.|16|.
CASSQTVSGNNEKLFF
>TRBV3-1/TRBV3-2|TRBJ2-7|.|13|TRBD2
CASSPPGGSEQYF
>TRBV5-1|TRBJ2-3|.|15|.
CASSEGVPITDTQYF
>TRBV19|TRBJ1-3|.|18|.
CASSPPGELTPSGNTIYF
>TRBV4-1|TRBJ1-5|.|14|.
CASSQGFPNQPQHF
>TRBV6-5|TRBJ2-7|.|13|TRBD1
CASISTGGGEQYF
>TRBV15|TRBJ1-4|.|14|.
CATSRGQGRSRLFF
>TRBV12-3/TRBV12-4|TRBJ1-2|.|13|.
CASKFMGDYGYTF
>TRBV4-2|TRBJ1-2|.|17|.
CASSQVLGDTTNYGYTF
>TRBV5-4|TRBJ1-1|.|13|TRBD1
CASSFQGGTEAFF
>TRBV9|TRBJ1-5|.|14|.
CASSPGRSNQPQHF
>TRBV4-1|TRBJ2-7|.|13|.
CASSQDMAYEQYF
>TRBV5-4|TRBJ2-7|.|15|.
CASSSLSQGPYEQYF
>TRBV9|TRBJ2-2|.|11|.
CASSATGELFF
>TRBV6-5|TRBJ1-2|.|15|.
CASSPGQTQGYGYTF
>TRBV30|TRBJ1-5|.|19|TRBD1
CAWSSTRTGATRDNQPQHF
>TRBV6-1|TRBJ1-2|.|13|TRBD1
CASSEWTGNGYTF
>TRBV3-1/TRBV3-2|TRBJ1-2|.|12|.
CASSRDIYGYTF
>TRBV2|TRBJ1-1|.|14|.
CASRETGMNTEAFF
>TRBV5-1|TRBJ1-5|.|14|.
CASSPGLPNEPQHF
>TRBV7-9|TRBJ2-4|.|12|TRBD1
CASSSDRNIQYF
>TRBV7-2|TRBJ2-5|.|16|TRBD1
CASSSDREDSRKTQYF
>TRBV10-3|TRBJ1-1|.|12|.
CATRQPNTEAFF
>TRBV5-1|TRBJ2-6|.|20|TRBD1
CASSLTSPGTGTSGANVLTF
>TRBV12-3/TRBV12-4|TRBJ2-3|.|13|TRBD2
CASSPSGGDTQYF
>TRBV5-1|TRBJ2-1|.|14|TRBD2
CASRTGTSGNEQFF
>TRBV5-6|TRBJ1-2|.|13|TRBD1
CASSLGTGNGYTF
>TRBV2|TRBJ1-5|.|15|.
CASSEGHPFNQPQHF
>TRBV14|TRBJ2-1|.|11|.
CASSQFYEQFF
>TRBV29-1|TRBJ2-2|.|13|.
CSVVLANTGELFF
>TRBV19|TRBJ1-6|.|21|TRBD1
CASNWAFPGQGAGSYNSPLHF
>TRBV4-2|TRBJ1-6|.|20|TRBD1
CASSQGYRDRLSEMDSPLHF